This passage covers 23 T cell receptor beta chains from one sample sequenced in a study of post-analysis software for immune sequencing data. No cognate antigen is known for these TCRs. cDNA libraries for TCR beta contained unique molecular identifiers. TCRdb used MiXCR to reprocess the PCR reads, holding one entry per CDR3 protein. The table records about 460,000 distinct CDR3 sequences, less than 45% of them present only once. Whole-study findings and limits: When patients were compared with controls, a handful of TRBV segments were more frequent, TRBV5-6, TRBV5-1 and TRBV20-1 among them.

Sequencing was carried out using blood. Receptor source: a girl between 10 and 17 years old with multiple sclerosis.

This clonotype was found once. This chain links TRBV3-1 with TRBJ1-6; D gene unclear. V lost 4 bases, J lost 11 bases, and 21 bases lay in between. Germline V gives CDR1 LGHDT, CDR2 YNNKEL (reference sequence). This CDR3 comprises 16 residues. The CDR3 spells CASSPLADRAYTPLHF. The DNA of the CDR3 is TGTGCCAGCAGCCCTCTTGCGGACCGAGCTTATACACCCCTCCACTTT.

The rearrangement uses TRBV4-3 and TRBJ2-1; 7 bases agree with TRBD2. The CDR3 has 15 amino acids. Trimming removed 0 bases from V and 8 bases from J; junction bases left unmatched: 7. The germline V gene encodes CDR1 LGHNA and CDR2 YSLEER. The DNA for the CDR3 is TGCGCCAGCAGCCAAGATCGCGCGGGAGTCGATGAGCAGTTCTTC. Translated, it gives CASSQDRAGVDEQFF.

The chain employs TRBV7-8 and TRBJ2-5; D could derive from TRBD1 or TRBD2 (7 bases each). The CDR3 has 14 amino acids. Germline assignment: CDR1 SGHVS and CDR2 FQNEAQ. The V end was cut by 4 bases, the J end by 4 bases, with 13 bases between. The CDR3 region has the DNA TGTGCCAGCAGCTCAACAGGGGAGGGAGAGACCCAGTACTTC. Its translation is CASSSTGEGETQYF.

In this sample, this clonotype turned up a few times. The chain links TRBV10-3 to TRBJ2-6; 9 bases align to TRBD2. The CDR3 sequence is 17 residues long. J lost 4 bases, V lost 9 bases, and 13 bases had no gene match. CDR1 and CDR2 (germline): ENHRY, SYGVKD. The chain's CDR3 is CAITGEAGGGGANVLTF. CDR3 DNA: TGTGCCATAACCGGGGAAGCGGGAGGAGGAGGGGCCAACGTCCTGACTTTC.

The genes are TRBV12-3 or TRBV12-4 and TRBJ1-2, with D unresolved. Trimming shortened V by 2 bases and J by 8 bases, and 9 bases separated the two germline ends. This CDR3 comprises 12 residues. The chain's CDR3 is CASSLTPWGYTF. The CDR3 DNA follows: TGTGCCAGCAGTTTAACACCTTGGGGCTACACCTTC.

The sample holds a few counts of this clonotype. This chain links TRBV7-2 with TRBJ2-1; 8 nucleotides match TRBD2. J was trimmed by 12 bases and V by 6 bases; bases with no gene match: 7. The CDR3 spans 12 residues. Germline CDR1 SGHTA, CDR2 FQGNSA. The CDR3 DNA is TGTGCCAGCAGTCCTAGCGGGTCCCGGCAGTTCTTC. Translated, it gives CASSPSGSRQFF.

The rearrangement links TRBV13 to TRBJ2-7, with D possibly being TRBD2 (5 bases). CDR1 and CDR2 (germline): PRHDT, FYEKMQ (reference sequence). The CDR3 spans 14 residues. V lost 0 bases to trimming and J lost 11 bases, with 17 bases between them. The CDR3 here is CASSLGGLGETKYF. The DNA of the CDR3 is TGTGCCAGCAGCTTAGGGGGCCTTGGGGAGACCAAGTACTTC. Variable domain in full (rest from reference TRBV13 and TRBJ2-7): AAGVIQSPRHLIKEKRETATLKCYPIPRHDTVYWYQQGPGQDPQFLISFYEKMQSDKGSIPDRFSAQQFSDYHSELNMSSLELGDSALYFCASSLGGLGETKYFGPGTRLTVT.

A single count supports this clonotype. This sequence joins TRBV20-1 and TRBJ2-1; 11 bases match TRBD2. The ends lost 3 bases at V and 7 bases at J; junction bases unmatched: 8. This CDR3 spans 15 amino acids. The germline V gene encodes CDR1 DFQATT and CDR2 SNEGSKA (reference sequence). The CDR3 DNA follows: TGCAGTGCTAGCCGACTAGCGGGAATCTCGAATGAGCAGTTCTTC. Residues: CSASRLAGISNEQFF.

The rearrangement links TRBV29-1 to TRBJ2-7; D could derive from TRBD1 or TRBD2 (6 bases each). V lost 8 bases, J lost 3 bases, and 20 bases lay in between. The CDR3 runs 14 residues. Germline V gene sequence: CDR1 SQVTM, CDR2 ANQGSEA. DNA for the CDR3: TGCAGCCCCTCTCGGGGGCCGGCAAGCTACGAGCAGTACTTC. Translation gives CSPSRGPASYEQYF.

The chain employs TRBV5-5 and TRBJ1-1; D gene ambiguous. The V and J ends lost 5 bases and 7 bases respectively, with 9 bases between them. This CDR3 comprises 11 residues. Germline lookup yields CDR1 SGHKS and CDR2 YYEKEE (reference sequence). The DNA of the CDR3 is TGTGCCAGCAGTCTAGACAATGAAGCTTTCTTT. It codes for CASSLDNEAFF.

The V and J genes are TRBV20-1 and TRBJ2-7; TRBD2 matches 11 bases. The CDR3 loop spans 16 amino acids. V lost 2 bases to trimming and J lost 7 bases; unmatched junction nucleotides: 13. The germline V gene encodes CDR1 DFQATT and CDR2 SNEGSKA (reference sequence). The chain's CDR3 is CSARSPTSGSIYEQYF. CDR3 in DNA: TGCAGTGCTAGATCACCAACTAGCGGGAGTATCTATGAGCAGTACTTC.

The chain joins TRBV6-1 to TRBJ1-2; tentatively, D is TRBD1 (6 bases). CDR3 size: 15 residues. The germline V gene encodes CDR1 MNHNS and CDR2 SASEGT. The V gene lost 4 bases and the J gene lost 2 bases, with 14 bases spanning the gap. CDR3 DNA: TGTGCCAGCAGTGGAGCCCAGACAGGCAACTATGGCTACACCTTC. Its protein is CASSGAQTGNYGYTF.

This clonotype was found a few times. V is TRBV6-6 and J is TRBJ2-7, with D perhaps TRBD2 (5 bases). Near its end, the DNA agrees better with TRBJ2-5, so the J call may be wrong. Germline V gives CDR1 MNHNY, CDR2 SVGAGI (reference sequence). The CDR3 runs to 13 residues. The CDR3 protein is CASSYGLAQTQYF. The CDR3 DNA reads TGTGCCAGCAGTTACGGTCTAGCACAGACCCAGTACTTC.

This chain links TRBV3-1 with TRBJ1-1, with D unclear. The germline CDR1 and CDR2 sequences are LGHDT and YNNKEL (reference sequence). Trimming removed 7 bases at V and 2 bases at J, with 14 bases between. The CDR3 runs to 14 residues. CDR3 sequence reads: CASTRGMINTEAFF. The CDR3 bases are TGTGCCAGCACCCGGGGTATGATCAACACTGAAGCTTTCTTT.

The V call is TRBV12-3 or TRBV12-4, the J call TRBJ1-1; the D gene is possibly TRBD1 (5 bases). The CDR3 length is 15 residues. V gave up 5 bases and J gave up 5 bases, with 18 bases separating them. The chain's CDR3 is CASSPPFLTATEAFF. As DNA, the CDR3 is TGTGCCAGCAGTCCACCCTTCCTGACAGCAACTGAAGCTTTCTTT.

The V gene is TRBV7-2, the J gene TRBJ1-1; D gene unclear. Germline CDR1 is SGHTA and CDR2 is FQGNSA. The CDR3 has 13 amino acids. V lost 1 base to trimming and J lost 3 bases, with 6 bases between them. DNA for the CDR3: TGTGCCAGCAGCTTAGAGGAGGACACTGAAGCTTTCTTT. As protein: CASSLEEDTEAFF.

The rearrangement joins TRBV5-1 to TRBJ2-1, with 7 bases lining up with TRBD2. Germline loops: CDR1 SGHRS, CDR2 YFSETQ. V was clipped by 3 bases and J by 5 bases; unmatched bases: 8. CDR3 size: 15 residues. CDR3 DNA sequence: TGCGCCAGCAGCTCGCACCGGGACTATAACAATGAGCAGTTCTTC. It encodes CASSSHRDYNNEQFF.

The CDR3 protein is CASSYGQGRSYEQYF. CDR3 DNA sequence: TGTGCCAGCAGCTACGGACAGGGGCGCTCCTACGAGCAGTACTTC. The chain employs TRBV7-6 and TRBJ2-7; 9 bases are shared with TRBD1. V gave up 4 bases and J gave up 0 bases; unmatched junction bases: 4. CDR1 and CDR2 from the germline V gene are SGHVS and FNYEAQ. The CDR3 sequence is 15 residues long.

This clonotype was found a few times. The chain links TRBV20-1 to TRBJ2-3; TRBD2 aligns across 16 bases. J was trimmed by 0 bases and V by 4 bases; bases with no gene match: 10. The germline V gene encodes CDR1 DFQATT and CDR2 SNEGSKA (reference sequence). This CDR3 spans 19 amino acids. The CDR3 coding sequence is TGCAGTGCTACTCCGGGACTAGCGGGAGGGATCCTAAGCACAGATACGCAGTATTTT. Translation: CSATPGLAGGILSTDTQYF.

This chain uses TRBV9 with TRBJ1-5; D is perhaps TRBD1 (6 bases). Germline V gene lookup returns CDR1 SGDLS and CDR2 YYNGEE. Trimming shortened V by 3 bases and J by 3 bases, and 10 bases separated the two germline ends. This CDR3 contains 14 residues. The DNA of the CDR3 is TGTGCCAGCAGCGAGGGGGGGGACAATCAGCCCCAGCATTTT. Translated: CASSEGGDNQPQHF.

This chain links TRBV7-9 with TRBJ1-2; D uncertain. The V end was cut by 5 bases, the J end by 3 bases, with 4 bases between. The CDR3 has 11 residues. Germline CDR1 SEHNR, CDR2 FQNEAQ (reference sequence). The CDR3 loop is CASSADYGYTF. The CDR3 DNA sequence: TGTGCCAGCAGCGCCGACTATGGCTACACCTTC.

The chain uses TRBV11-2 and TRBJ2-7, with TRBD1 as a possible D gene (7 bases). V was trimmed by 4 bases and J by 1 base, leaving 14 bases between them. This CDR3 comprises 15 residues. The V gene's germline CDR1 is SGHAT and CDR2 FQNNGV. The CDR3 loop reads CASSSEGAASYEQYF. The DNA of the CDR3 is TGTGCCAGCAGCTCGGAGGGGGCGGCGTCCTACGAGCAGTACTTC.

The gene calls are TRBV12-3 or TRBV12-4 and TRBJ2-1; 10 bases align to TRBD2. Trimming took 2 bases from V and 7 from J; bases not matched to a gene: 5. The CDR3 totals 15 residues. In DNA, the CDR3 is TGTGCCAGCAGTTTATCTAGCGGGAGAGGGAATGAGCAGTTCTTC. Translating gives CASSLSSGRGNEQFF.